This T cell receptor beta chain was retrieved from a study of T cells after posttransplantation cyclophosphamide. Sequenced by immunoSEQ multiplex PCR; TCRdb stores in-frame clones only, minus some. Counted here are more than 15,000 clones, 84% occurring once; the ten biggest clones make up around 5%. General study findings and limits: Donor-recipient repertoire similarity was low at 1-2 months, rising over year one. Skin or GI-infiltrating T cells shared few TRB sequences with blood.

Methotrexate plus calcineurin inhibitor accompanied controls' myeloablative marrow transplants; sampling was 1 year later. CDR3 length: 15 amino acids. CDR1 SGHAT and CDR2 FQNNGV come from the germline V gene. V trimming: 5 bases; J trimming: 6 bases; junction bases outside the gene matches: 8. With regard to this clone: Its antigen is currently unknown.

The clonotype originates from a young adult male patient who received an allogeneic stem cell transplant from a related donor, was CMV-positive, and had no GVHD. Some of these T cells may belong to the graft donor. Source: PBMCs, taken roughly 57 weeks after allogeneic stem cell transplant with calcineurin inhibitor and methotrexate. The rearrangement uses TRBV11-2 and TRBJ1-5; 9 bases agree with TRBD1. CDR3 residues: CASSAGTGLSQPQHF. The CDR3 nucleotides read TGTGCCAGCAGCGCCGGGACAGGGTTGAGTCAGCCCCAGCATTTT.